This entry lists 12 T cell receptor beta chains sequenced from one sample in a study of shared clonotypes between healthy human individuals. Profiled with immunoSEQ multiplex PCR; TCRdb holds only in-frame clones, not every one. The sample consists of 600,000 to 750,000 clones, about 92% of them appearing once. Sequencing was done on a sample of memory CD8+ T cells from PBMCs. This sample's subset: CD45RO+ cells pooled with CCR7-negative TemRA cells. The receptors originated from a man aged 18 to 35 in good health. Some clones in this sample may be carry-over from other donors' samples.

The rearrangement uses TRBV21-1 and TRBJ1-4. TRBV21-1 constitutes a pseudogene. This CDR3 has 14 residues. The DNA for the CDR3 is TGTGCCAGCAGCAAAGATGTGAGTCGTGAAAAACTGTTTTTT. Translation: CASSKDVSREKLFF.

Only one count was recorded for this clone. The rearrangement joins TRBV11-1 to TRBJ2-1; 10 bases match TRBD2. V was pared by 0 bases and J by 9 bases, with 5 bases of the junction left unmatched. The CDR3 totals 15 residues. Germline-derived CDR1 and CDR2 are SGHAT and FQDESV (reference sequence). The CDR3 loop reads CASSLAASGSGEQFF. CDR3 DNA sequence: TGTGCCAGCAGCTTAGCGGCTAGCGGGAGCGGTGAGCAGTTCTTC.

The V gene is TRBV27, the J gene TRBJ2-7; 9 positions match TRBD1. Germline lookup yields CDR1 MNHEY and CDR2 SMNVEV (reference sequence). The CDR3 sequence is 15 residues long. V was pared by 5 bases and J by 4 bases, with 9 bases of the junction left unmatched. The CDR3 DNA is TGTGCCAGCAGTGTTCGAGGGACAGGGTCTTACGAGCAGTACTTC. Amino acid sequence: CASSVRGTGSYEQYF.

This chain links TRBV10-3 with TRBJ1-5; D gene ambiguous. Per germline, CDR1 ENHRY and CDR2 SYGVKD. Trimming took off 0 bases at V and 5 bases at J, with 5 bases between the two ends. CDR3 length equals 13 residues. CDR3 sequence reads: CAISESGDQPQHF. The CDR3 DNA sequence: TGTGCCATCAGTGAGTCTGGGGATCAGCCCCAGCATTTT.

The rearrangement links TRBV7-9 to TRBJ2-7; the D is unclear. V was cut by 2 bases and J by 5 bases, with 7 bases left in between. This CDR3 spans 12 amino acids. CDR1 is SEHNR and CDR2 is FQNEAQ in the germline V gene (reference sequence). The CDR3 DNA reads TGTGCCAGCAGCTTAACTGGGGACGAGCAGTACTTC. It is translated as CASSLTGDEQYF.

The chain uses TRBV2 and TRBJ1-5; no reliable D call. Trimming took 5 bases from V and 12 from J, leaving 17 bases between them. This CDR3 contains 13 residues. CDR1 and CDR2 from the germline V gene are SNHLY and FYNNEI. CDR3 nucleotides: TGTGCCAGCAGTTCGAGAGGACGTCCGCTCCAGCATTTT. Translation gives CASSSRGRPLQHF.

The rearrangement uses TRBV28 and TRBJ1-5; 10 bases are a match to TRBD1. This CDR3 contains 15 residues. Germline lookup yields CDR1 MDHEN and CDR2 SYDVKM. The ends lost 7 bases at V and 4 bases at J; junction bases unmatched: 7. The CDR3: CASTRDRGRNQPQHF. The CDR3 nucleotides are TGTGCCAGCACCAGGGACAGGGGAAGGAATCAGCCCCAGCATTTT.

This clone has a single count. V gene TRBV30 combines with J gene TRBJ2-1, with a tentative D call TRBD2 (5 bases). The germline V gene encodes CDR1 GTSNPN and CDR2 SVGIG (reference sequence). CDR3 size: 17 residues. V lost 7 bases and J lost 7, with 29 bases in between. CDR3 amino acids: CASYLAHKSKRWNEQFF. In DNA form, the CDR3 reads TGTGCCTCTTATCTAGCACACAAATCCAAGCGTTGGAATGAGCAGTTCTTC.

This rearrangement joins TRBV4-3 to TRBJ1-6; D gene ambiguous. CDR1 and CDR2 (germline): LGHNA, YSLEER. Between the trimmed V and J ends, which lost 0 bases and 10 bases, there was a span of 7 bases. CDR3 size: 13 residues. The CDR3 reads CASSQEINSPLHF. DNA of the CDR3: TGCGCCAGCAGCCAAGAGATCAACTCACCCCTCCACTTT.

The chain links TRBV28 to TRBJ1-3, with a weak D call TRBD1 (6 bases). Trimming took 7 bases from V and 3 from J, leaving 13 bases between them. The CDR3 runs to 14 residues. Germline CDR1 MDHEN, CDR2 SYDVKM. In DNA form, the CDR3 reads TGTGCCAGCACCCCCAGGGGCGATGGAAACACCATATATTTT. Encoded protein: CASTPRGDGNTIYF.

The chain joins TRBV13 to TRBJ2-7; D gene ambiguous. The CDR3 is made up of 11 amino acids. The V gene's germline CDR1 is PRHDT and CDR2 FYEKMQ (reference sequence). V gave up 6 bases and J gave up 7 bases, with 10 bases separating them. CDR3 DNA: TGTGCCAGCAGTAACACGAGGGAGCAGTACTTC. This gives the protein CASSNTREQYF.

This clone has only one observation. This chain connects TRBV9 to TRBJ2-7; 8 positions agree with TRBD2. After removal of 4 bases from V and 0 bases from J, the junction contained 12 bases not matched to a gene. CDR3 length: 17 residues. The germline CDR1 and CDR2 sequences are SGDLS and YYNGEE. The CDR3 sequence is CASSRTGRAGVSYEQYF. The CDR3 bases are TGTGCCAGCAGCAGAACCGGGAGGGCAGGAGTCTCCTACGAGCAGTACTTC.